This TCR beta chain stems from a study of blood T cell repertoires in COVID-19. The CDR3 contains 13 residues. With V trimmed by 3 bases and J by 2 bases, 0 bases remained unmatched. Germline V gene sequence: CDR1 MNHEY, CDR2 SMNVEV (reference sequence). To note about this clone: Additional DNA sequences in this sample encode the identical CDR3.

As handled by the study authors: Counts of nucleated cells, estimated from reference gene primer amplification, were obtained. Clones were sequenced by immunoSEQ multiplex PCR, and TCRdb holds only the in-frame ones, with some missing. D and trimming come from the DNA, and the V and J calls and clone size come from that table. This sample yields 370,000 or so clones, of which around 87% are seen a single time; under 1.5% belongs to the top ten. V gene TRBV27 combines with J gene TRBJ1-2, with 7 bases that match TRBD1. The receptor was derived from a man aged 25-45 years who had recovered from COVID-19. Sequencing was performed on PBMCs or T cells enriched from blood (not recorded which). The CDR3 protein is CASSLTGNYGYTF. The CDR3 nucleotides read TGTGCCAGCAGTTTGACAGGGAACTATGGCTACACCTTC.